Shown below are 8 T cell receptor beta chains from a single sample sequenced in a study of cytomegalovirus exposure and HLA in healthy donors. The PCR was carried out with 60 Vbeta primers and 13 Jbeta primers. Measured with immunoSEQ multiplex PCR; TCRdb has only the in-frame clones, and not every one. This sample has tens of thousands of clones, with roughly 63% found just once. The sequenced sample was PBMCs. The receptors stem from a man aged 25 to 45 in good health and CMV-seropositive.

This clone has just a few counts. V usage is TRBV7-3 and J usage is TRBJ2-1, with D perhaps matching TRBD1 (6 bases). V dropped 3 bases and J dropped 7 bases, with 13 bases sitting between them. This CDR3 contains 14 residues. Germline assignment: CDR1 SGHTA and CDR2 FQGTGA. The CDR3 loop reads CASSLGPGVNEQFF. CDR3 nucleotides: TGTGCCAGCAGCTTGGGACCAGGGGTGAATGAGCAGTTCTTC.

The chain links TRBV2 to TRBJ1-1; D is possibly TRBD1 (6 bases). Germline CDR1 reads SNHLY; CDR2 reads FYNNEI. The CDR3 is 14 residues long. Trimming shortened V by 6 bases and J by 1 base, and 12 bases separated the two germline ends. The chain's CDR3 is CASRVTGKNTEAFF. As DNA, the CDR3 is TGTGCCAGCAGGGTCACAGGGAAGAACACTGAAGCTTTCTTT.

CDR3 nucleotide sequence: TGTGCCAGCAGAGAGGGACAGGGAGGGAACACCGGGGAGCTGTTTTTT. It is translated as CASREGQGGNTGELFF. The chain uses TRBV2 and TRBJ2-2, with 9 bases aligning to TRBD1. Per germline, CDR1 SNHLY and CDR2 FYNNEI. The V segment lost 6 bases and the J segment 1 base; nucleotides outside the gene matches: 6. The CDR3 contains 16 residues.

This chain connects TRBV7-6 to TRBJ1-1; tentative D call: TRBD1 (6 bases). V was pared by 4 bases and J by 2 bases, with 11 bases between. Germline values: CDR1 SGHVS, CDR2 FNYEAQ. The CDR3 has 14 residues. The CDR3 sequence is CASSSIQGNTEAFF. The CDR3 DNA is TGTGCCAGCAGCTCAATACAGGGAAACACTGAAGCTTTCTTT.

V usage is TRBV21-1 and J usage is TRBJ2-7; TRBD1 is the table's D call, not checked against the DNA. TRBV21-1 is a listed pseudogene. This CDR3 has 15 residues. The CDR3 here is CASSKWDRGKYEQYF. Written as DNA, the CDR3 is TGTGCCAGCAGCAAATGGGACAGGGGAAAGTACGAGCAGTACTTC.

This chain joins TRBV10-2 and TRBJ2-1; 10 bases are shared with TRBD2. Germline V gene data show CDR1 as WSHSY and CDR2 as SAAADI. Losses at the gene ends were 3 bases for V and 4 bases for J; bases not matched to a gene: 0. The CDR3 loop spans 14 amino acids. Here the CDR3 reads CASSELAGYNEQFF. The CDR3 DNA sequence: TGCGCCAGCAGTGAACTAGCGGGGTACAATGAGCAGTTCTTC.

CDR3 nucleotides: TGCGCCCCATCCCGGGGACAGAGAAATAATTCACCCCTCCACTTT. Protein sequence: CAPSRGQRNNSPLHF. The V gene is TRBV23-1, the J gene TRBJ1-6, with 7 bases matching TRBD1. TRBV23-1 carries the ORF label, with uncertain function. The CDR3 is 15 amino acids. Trimming took 11 bases from V and 5 from J; bases not matched to a gene: 12.

The chain couples TRBV7-9 to TRBJ2-5; 8 bases are shared with TRBD2. Germline V gene lookup returns CDR1 SEHNR and CDR2 FQNEAQ (reference sequence). The length of the CDR3 is 14 residues. The trim removed 7 bases at V and 5 bases at J, leaving 9 bases unmatched. The chain's CDR3 is CASTSSGGWETQYF. The CDR3 DNA is TGTGCCAGCACCAGCTCGGGGGGGTGGGAGACCCAGTACTTC.